This T cell receptor (beta chain) emerged from a study of blood T cells in healthy people across ages (dated by TCRdb to between 2014 and 2017). Describing the broader study: In model experiments, template switching captured about one uniquely barcoded TCR beta cDNA molecule for every two T cells. The study measured age-related changes in TCR beta repertoire diversity using deep sequencing normalized with unique cDNA molecular identifiers. The donors were split into four age groups: young (average about 16 years), middle-aged (roughly 39), aged (approximately 59) and long-lived (under 90). To avoid experimental bias, donors of different ages were spread randomly across the sequencing lanes. The study analyzed two additional independent replicas of 1 million unique cDNA reads from the same blood draw for two donors, one aged 18 to 29 and one aged 80 or older. General conclusions and limits of the study: Compared with the aged group, the long-lived group had more naive CD4+ T cells, fewer expanded clones and increased TCR diversity, a pattern suggesting age selection. As age increased, observed TCR beta diversity per million T cells dropped in a roughly linear way, and a significant reduction was already evident by age around 41. Observed TCR beta diversity correlated strongly with the percentage of naive T cells measured by flow cytometry. Conclusive comparison of naive and antigen-experienced compartments was prevented by the profiling of bulk unsorted PBMCs. Because the CMV infection status of the donors was unknown, age-related changes in expanded clonotypes may potentially have been confounded. Estimates of total diversity based on one million sequenced T cells were regarded as lower bounds and as underestimates.

Library preparation employed 5' RACE. The instrument given in TCRdb is Illumina HiSeq 2500. A second about 7 to 11 cycle PCR used a sample-barcoded 5' primer and a J-beta primer mix. A template-switch 5' adaptor carrying 12 random nucleotides introduced a unique molecular identifier onto each TCR beta cDNA molecule. Each sample yielded at least 2.5 million CDR3-containing paired-end reads. The Mint cDNA synthesis kit, primed by a TRBC-specific oligonucleotide, was used to synthesize first-strand cDNA from all RNA. After uracil-DNA glycosylase treatment, a first 18-cycle PCR used universal primers M1SS and BC2_uni_R on all cDNA. From the authors' description of their analysis: Each sample was normalized by randomly selecting 1 million high-quality reads, each carrying a distinct molecular identifier. Reads sharing molecular identifiers were discarded rather than binned into consensus sequences. MiTCR, with a Q25 quality threshold and the strictest error-elimination algorithm, was used for CDR3 identification, clonotype clustering and error correction. A nonparametric unseen species model with Euler transformation was used to estimate a lower bound on total TCR beta diversity. TCRdb ran its own pipeline on the public reads, namely fastp trimming at Q25 and MiXCR clone calling, and kept in-frame beta chains. Under each unique CDR3 protein, matching rows form one entry showing the most common genes and DNA. The V and J calls were not made by the authors but by TCRdb's processing. For this sample there are roughly 500,000 distinct CDR3 sequences; 27% appear just once. In total, the top ten clones hold around a sixth of the sample.

The approximately 39 donors, aged about 6 to 95 years, were systemically healthy Caucasian individuals from Russia. Each donor gave about 9.2 milliliters of peripheral blood, drawn into EDTA-treated Vacutainer tubes. PBMCs were isolated by Ficoll-Paque density-gradient centrifugation, with at least 6 million obtained per sample. Total RNA, at least 6 micrograms per sample, was extracted from PBMCs with Trizol reagent. For every donor, flow cytometry on a PBMC aliquot measured the percentage of naive CD45RAhigh/CD27high T cells. On this clonotype itself: Its target antigen remains unknown. No base qualities exist here, and no much larger clone lies one base off it.

The CDR3 has 16 amino acids, counting the end cysteine and phenylalanine. Of all the DNA, just the CDR3 is kept, 48 bases in frame from base 1. V trim: 4 bases; J trim: 4 bases; unmatched bases: 9. Taken from the germline V gene, the CDR1 and CDR2 loops are MGHDK and SYGVNS. Sequencing was done on a sample of blood. Recombination connected TRBV25-1 to TRBJ1-4, with TRBD1 identical over 7 junction bases. This TCR was sampled from a woman in her seventies in good health. The CDR3 corresponds to CASSGGTAANNEKLFF. The DNA sequence reads TGTGCCAGCAGTGGCGGGACAGCCGCTAATAATGAAAAACTGTTTTTT.